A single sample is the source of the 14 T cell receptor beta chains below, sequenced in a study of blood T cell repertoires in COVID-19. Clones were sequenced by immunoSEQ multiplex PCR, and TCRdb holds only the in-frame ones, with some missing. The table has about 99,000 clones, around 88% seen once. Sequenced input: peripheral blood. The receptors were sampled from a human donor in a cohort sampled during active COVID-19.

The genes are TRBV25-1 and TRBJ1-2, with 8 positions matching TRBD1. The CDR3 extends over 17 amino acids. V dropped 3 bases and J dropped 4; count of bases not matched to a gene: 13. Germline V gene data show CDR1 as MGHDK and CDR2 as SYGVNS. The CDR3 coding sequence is TGTGCCAGCAGTGATTCAAACCGGGACAGGACCTTCTATGGCTACACCTTC. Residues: CASSDSNRDRTFYGYTF.

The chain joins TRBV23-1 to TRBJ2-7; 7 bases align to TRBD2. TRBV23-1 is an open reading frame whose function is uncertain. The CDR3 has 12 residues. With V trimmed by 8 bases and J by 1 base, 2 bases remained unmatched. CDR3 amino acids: CASWGGSYEQYF. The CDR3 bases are TGCGCCAGCTGGGGGGGTTCCTACGAGCAGTACTTC.

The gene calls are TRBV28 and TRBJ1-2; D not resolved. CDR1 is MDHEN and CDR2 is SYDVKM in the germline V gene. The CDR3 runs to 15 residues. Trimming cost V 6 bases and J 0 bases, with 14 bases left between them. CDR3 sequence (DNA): TGTGCCAGCAGCCCAATCCAGGCTTCTAACTATGGCTACACCTTC. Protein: CASSPIQASNYGYTF.

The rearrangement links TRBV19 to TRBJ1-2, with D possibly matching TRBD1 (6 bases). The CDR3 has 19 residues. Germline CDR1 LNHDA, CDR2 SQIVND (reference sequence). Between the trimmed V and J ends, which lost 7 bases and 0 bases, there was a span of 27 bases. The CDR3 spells CASKQGRGNAPLANYGYTF. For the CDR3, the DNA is TGTGCCAGTAAGCAGGGGAGAGGCAATGCTCCCCTTGCTAACTATGGCTACACCTTC.

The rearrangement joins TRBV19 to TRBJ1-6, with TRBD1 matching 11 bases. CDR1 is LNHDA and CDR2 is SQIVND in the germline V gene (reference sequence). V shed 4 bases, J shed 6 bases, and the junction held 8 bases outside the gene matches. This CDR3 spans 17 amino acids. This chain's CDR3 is CASSTPDRGRVNSPLHF. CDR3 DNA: TGTGCCAGTAGTACCCCGGACAGGGGGCGGGTTAATTCACCCCTCCACTTT.

Written as DNA, the CDR3 is TGTGCCAGCAGTCCCCCCCTGGGACAGAGACATAGCACAGATACGCAGTATTTT. Amino acids: CASSPPLGQRHSTDTQYF. V gene TRBV27 combines with J gene TRBJ2-3, with TRBD1 matching 7 bases. The CDR3 covers 18 residues. From germline, CDR1 is MNHEY and CDR2 SMNVEV (reference sequence). V trimming: 5 bases; J trimming: 0 bases; junction bases outside the gene matches: 14.

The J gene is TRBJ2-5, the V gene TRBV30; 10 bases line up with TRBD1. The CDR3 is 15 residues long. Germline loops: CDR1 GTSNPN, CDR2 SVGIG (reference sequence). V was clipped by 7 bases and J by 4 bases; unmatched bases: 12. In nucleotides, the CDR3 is TGTGCCTCGAGCCAAGACAGGGGGCTTGGAGAGACCCAGTACTTC. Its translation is CASSQDRGLGETQYF.

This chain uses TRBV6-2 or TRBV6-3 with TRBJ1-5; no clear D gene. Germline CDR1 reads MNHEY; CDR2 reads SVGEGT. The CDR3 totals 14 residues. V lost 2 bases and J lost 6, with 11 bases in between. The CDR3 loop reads CASSYTAAGQPQHF. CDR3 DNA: TGTGCCAGCAGTTACACGGCGGCCGGTCAGCCCCAGCATTTT.

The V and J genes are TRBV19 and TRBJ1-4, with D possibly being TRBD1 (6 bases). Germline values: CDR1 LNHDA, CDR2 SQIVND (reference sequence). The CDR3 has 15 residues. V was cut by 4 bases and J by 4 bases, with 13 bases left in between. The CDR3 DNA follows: TGTGCCAGTAGTACCGTAACAGGGATTAATGAAAAACTGTTTTTT. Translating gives CASSTVTGINEKLFF.

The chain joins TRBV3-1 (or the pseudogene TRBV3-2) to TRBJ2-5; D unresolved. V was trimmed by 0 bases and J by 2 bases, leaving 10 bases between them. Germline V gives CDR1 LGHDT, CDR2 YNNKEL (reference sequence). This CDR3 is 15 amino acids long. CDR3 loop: CASSQDQSQQETQYF. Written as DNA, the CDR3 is TGTGCCAGCAGCCAAGATCAGTCACAACAAGAGACCCAGTACTTC.

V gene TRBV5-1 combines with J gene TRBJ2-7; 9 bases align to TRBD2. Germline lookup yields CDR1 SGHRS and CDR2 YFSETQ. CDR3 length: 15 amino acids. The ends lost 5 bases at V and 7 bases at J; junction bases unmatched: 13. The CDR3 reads CASSNAGGRPREQYF. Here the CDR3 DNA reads TGCGCCAGCAGTAACGCGGGGGGGCGCCCACGGGAGCAGTACTTC. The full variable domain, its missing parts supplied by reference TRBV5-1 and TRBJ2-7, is KAGVTQTPRYLIKTRGQQVTLSCSPISGHRSVSWYQQTPGQGLQFLFEYFSETQRNKGNFPGRFSGRQFSNSRSEMNVSTLELGDSALYLCASSNAGGRPREQYFGPGTRLTVT.

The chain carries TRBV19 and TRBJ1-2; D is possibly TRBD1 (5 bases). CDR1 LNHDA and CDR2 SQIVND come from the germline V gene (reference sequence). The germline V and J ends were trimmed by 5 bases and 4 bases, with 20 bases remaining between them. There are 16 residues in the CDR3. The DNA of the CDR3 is TGTGCCAGTAGTTACTCTTGGGCTTCGGGGGGCTATGGCTACACCTTC. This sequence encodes CASSYSWASGGYGYTF.

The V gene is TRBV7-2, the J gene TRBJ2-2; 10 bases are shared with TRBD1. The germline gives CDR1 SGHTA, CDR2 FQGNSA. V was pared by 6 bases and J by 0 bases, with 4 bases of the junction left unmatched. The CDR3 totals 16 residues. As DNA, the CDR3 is TGTGCCAGCAGTTGGACAGGGGGTACGAACACCGGGGAGCTGTTTTTT. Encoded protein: CASSWTGGTNTGELFF.

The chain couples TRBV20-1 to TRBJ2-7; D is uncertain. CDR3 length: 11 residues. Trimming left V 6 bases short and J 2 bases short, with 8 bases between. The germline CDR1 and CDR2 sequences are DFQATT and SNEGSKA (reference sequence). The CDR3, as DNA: TGCAGTGCCGAGATGGCCTACGAGCAGTACTTC. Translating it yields CSAEMAYEQYF.